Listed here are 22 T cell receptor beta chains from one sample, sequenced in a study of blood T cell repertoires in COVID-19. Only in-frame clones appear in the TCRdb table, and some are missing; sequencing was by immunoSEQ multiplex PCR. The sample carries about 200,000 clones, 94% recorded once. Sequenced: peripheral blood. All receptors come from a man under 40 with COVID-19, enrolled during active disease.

The CDR3 spells CASIHAGELFF. In nucleotides, the CDR3 is TGTGCCAGCATACACGCCGGGGAGCTGTTTTTT. The rearrangement joins TRBV27 to TRBJ2-2, with unresolved D. Germline CDR1 MNHEY, CDR2 SMNVEV (reference sequence). V lost 7 bases and J 6 bases, leaving 6 bases between the germline ends. The CDR3 loop spans 11 amino acids.

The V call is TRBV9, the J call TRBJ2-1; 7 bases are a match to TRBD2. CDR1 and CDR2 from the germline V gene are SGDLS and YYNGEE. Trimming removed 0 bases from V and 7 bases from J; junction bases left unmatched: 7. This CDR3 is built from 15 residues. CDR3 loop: CASSVEGWTRNEQFF. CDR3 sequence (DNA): TGTGCCAGCAGCGTAGAAGGATGGACTAGAAATGAGCAGTTCTTC.

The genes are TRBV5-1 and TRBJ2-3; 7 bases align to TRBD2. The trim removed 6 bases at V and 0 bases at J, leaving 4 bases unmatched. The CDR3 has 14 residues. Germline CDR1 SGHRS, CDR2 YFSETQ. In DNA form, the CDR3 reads TGCGCCAGCAAGCGGGACGCTAGCACAGATACGCAGTATTTT. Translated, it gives CASKRDASTDTQYF.

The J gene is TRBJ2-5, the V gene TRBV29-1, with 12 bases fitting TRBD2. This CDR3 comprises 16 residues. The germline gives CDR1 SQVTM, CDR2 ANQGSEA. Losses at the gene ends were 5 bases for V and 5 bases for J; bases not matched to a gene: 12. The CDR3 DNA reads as TGCAGCGTTCCCGCCCTTCAGACTAGCGGGGGTGAGACCCAGTACTTC. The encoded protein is CSVPALQTSGGETQYF.

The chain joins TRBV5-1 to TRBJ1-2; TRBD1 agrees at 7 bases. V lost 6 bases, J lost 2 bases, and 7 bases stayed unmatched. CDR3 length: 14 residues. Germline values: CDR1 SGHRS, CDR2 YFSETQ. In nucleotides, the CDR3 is TGCGCCAGCACTCCCATGGGACAGAACTATGGCTACACCTTC. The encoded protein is CASTPMGQNYGYTF.

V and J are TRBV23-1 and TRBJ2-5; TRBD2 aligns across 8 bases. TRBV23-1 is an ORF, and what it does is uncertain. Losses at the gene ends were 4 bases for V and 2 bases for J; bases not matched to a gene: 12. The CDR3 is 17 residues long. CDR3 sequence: CASSPRLVAGSQETQYF. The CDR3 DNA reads TGCGCCAGCAGTCCCAGGTTGGTAGCGGGGAGTCAAGAGACCCAGTACTTC.

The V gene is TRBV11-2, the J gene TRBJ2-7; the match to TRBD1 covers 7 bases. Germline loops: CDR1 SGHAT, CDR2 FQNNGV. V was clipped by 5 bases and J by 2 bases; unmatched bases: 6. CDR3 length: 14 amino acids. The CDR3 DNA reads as TGTGCCAGCAGCCTACCGGGACAGCCCTACGAGCAGTACTTC. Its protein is CASSLPGQPYEQYF.

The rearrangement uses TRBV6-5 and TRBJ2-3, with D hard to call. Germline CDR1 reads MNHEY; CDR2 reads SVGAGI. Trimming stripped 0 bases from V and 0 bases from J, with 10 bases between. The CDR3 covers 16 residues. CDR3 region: CASSYSMRPSTDTQYF. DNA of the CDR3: TGTGCCAGCAGTTACTCGATGCGTCCCAGCACAGATACGCAGTATTTT.

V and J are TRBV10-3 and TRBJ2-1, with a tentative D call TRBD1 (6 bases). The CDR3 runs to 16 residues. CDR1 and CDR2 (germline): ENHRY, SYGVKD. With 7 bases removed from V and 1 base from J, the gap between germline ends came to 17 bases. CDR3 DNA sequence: TGTGCCATCATGGGAAGAGGGGGTTTTTCCTACAATGAGCAGTTCTTC. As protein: CAIMGRGGFSYNEQFF.

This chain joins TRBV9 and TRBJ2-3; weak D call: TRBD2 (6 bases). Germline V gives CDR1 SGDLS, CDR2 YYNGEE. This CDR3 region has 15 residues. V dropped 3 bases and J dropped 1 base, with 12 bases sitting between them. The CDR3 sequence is CASSAGVSGTDTQYF. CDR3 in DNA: TGTGCCAGCAGCGCGGGAGTTAGTGGCACAGATACGCAGTATTTT.

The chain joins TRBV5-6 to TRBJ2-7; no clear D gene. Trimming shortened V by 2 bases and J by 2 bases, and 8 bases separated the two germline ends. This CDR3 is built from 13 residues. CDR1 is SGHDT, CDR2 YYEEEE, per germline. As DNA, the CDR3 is TGTGCCAGCAGCTTCCTGGGCACCTACGAGCAGTACTTC. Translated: CASSFLGTYEQYF.

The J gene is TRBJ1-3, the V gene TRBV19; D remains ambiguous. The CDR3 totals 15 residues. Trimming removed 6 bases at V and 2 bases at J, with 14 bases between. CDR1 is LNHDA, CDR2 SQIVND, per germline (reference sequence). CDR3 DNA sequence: TGTGCCAGTAGCATACGATTGCAGGCTGGAAACACCATATATTTT. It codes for CASSIRLQAGNTIYF.

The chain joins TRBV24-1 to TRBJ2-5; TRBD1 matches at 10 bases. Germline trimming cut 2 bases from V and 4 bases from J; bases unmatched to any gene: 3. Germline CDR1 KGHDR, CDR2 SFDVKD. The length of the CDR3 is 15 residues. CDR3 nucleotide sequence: TGTGCCACCAGTGATTCGGGACAGGGGAGAGAGACCCAGTACTTC. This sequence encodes CATSDSGQGRETQYF.

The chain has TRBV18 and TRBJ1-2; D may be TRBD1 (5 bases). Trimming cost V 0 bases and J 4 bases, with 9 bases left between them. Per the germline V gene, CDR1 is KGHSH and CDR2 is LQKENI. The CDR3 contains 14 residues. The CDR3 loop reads CASSPPQGSYGYTF. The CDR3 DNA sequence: TGTGCCAGCTCACCACCGCAGGGTTCCTATGGCTACACCTTC.

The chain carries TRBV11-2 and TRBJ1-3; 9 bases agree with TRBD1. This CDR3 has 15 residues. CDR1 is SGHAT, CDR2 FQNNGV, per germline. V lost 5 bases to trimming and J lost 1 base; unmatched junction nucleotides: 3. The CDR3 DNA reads TGTGCCAGCAGCACCGACAGGGGGTCTGGAAACACCATATATTTT. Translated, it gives CASSTDRGSGNTIYF.

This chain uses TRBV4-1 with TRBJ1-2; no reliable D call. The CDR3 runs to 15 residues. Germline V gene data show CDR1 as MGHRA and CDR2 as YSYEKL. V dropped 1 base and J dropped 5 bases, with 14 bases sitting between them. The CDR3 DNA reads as TGCGCCAGCAGCCAAGGGCAGGCACCCTCTTATGGCTACACCTTC. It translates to CASSQGQAPSYGYTF.

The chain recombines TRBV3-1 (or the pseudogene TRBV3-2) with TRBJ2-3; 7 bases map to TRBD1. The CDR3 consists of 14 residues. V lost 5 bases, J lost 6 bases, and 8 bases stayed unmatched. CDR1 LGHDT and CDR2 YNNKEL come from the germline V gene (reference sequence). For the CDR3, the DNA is TGTGCCAGCAGCAGAGGACAGGACGGGGATACGCAGTATTTT. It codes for CASSRGQDGDTQYF.

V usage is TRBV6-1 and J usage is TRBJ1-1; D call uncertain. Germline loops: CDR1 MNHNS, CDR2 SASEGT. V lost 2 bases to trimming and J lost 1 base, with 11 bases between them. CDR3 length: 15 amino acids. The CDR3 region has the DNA TGTGCCAGCAGTGAAACAGTTCTCCGGAACACTGAAGCTTTCTTT. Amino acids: CASSETVLRNTEAFF.

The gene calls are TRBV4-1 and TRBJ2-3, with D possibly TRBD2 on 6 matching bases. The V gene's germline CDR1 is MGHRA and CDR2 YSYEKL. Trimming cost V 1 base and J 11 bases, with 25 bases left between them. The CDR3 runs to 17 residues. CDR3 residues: CASSQAPTGGSRGVQYF. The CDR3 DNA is TGCGCCAGCAGCCAAGCCCCCACCGGAGGGTCTAGAGGAGTGCAGTATTTT.

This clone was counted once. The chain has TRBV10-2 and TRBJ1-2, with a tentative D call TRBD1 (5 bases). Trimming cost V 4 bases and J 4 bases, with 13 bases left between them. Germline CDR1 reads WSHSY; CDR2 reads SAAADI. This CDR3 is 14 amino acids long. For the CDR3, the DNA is TGCGCCAGCAGTGGGACCCGAAGGGGCTATGGCTACACCTTC. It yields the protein CASSGTRRGYGYTF.

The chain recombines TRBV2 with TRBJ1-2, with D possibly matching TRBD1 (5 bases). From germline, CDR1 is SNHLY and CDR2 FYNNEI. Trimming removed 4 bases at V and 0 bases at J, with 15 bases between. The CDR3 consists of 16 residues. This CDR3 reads CASSAGSGGTNYGYTF. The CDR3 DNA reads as TGTGCCAGCAGTGCTGGTTCGGGGGGGACTAACTATGGCTACACCTTC.

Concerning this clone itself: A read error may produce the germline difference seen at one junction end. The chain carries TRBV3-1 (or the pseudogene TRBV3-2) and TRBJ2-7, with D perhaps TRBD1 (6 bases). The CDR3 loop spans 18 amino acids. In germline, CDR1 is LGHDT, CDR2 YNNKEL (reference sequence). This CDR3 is CASSPRGPGRALSDEQYF. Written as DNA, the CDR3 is TGTGCCAGCAGCCCCAGGGGACCTGGGCGGGCTCTCTCCGACGAGCAGTACTTC.